The 16 T cell receptor beta chains in this list originate from one sample, sequenced in a study of blood T cells in healthy people across ages. A second roughly 6 to 12 cycle PCR used barcoded and J-beta primers. A single record per CDR3 protein comes from TCRdb applying MiXCR to the 5' RACE reads. Among around 280,000 distinct CDR3 sequences listed, roughly 26% were seen once. Sequencing was done on a sample of blood. The source is a woman between 70 and 85 years old in good health.

The V and J genes are TRBV12-3 or TRBV12-4 and TRBJ1-5; the match to TRBD1 covers 8 bases. This CDR3 is built from 15 residues. Trimming at V came to 6 bases and at J to 4 bases, leaving 8 bases not matched to a gene. CDR3 residues: CASRATGGNNQPQHF. Written as DNA, the CDR3 is TGTGCCAGCAGGGCTACAGGGGGTAATAATCAGCCCCAGCATTTT.

This clonotype was seen just once. The chain joins TRBV10-3 to TRBJ2-7; D is undetermined. The J call may be mistaken, given a closer DNA end match to TRBJ2-1. CDR3 size: 12 residues. Germline CDR1 and CDR2: ENHRY and SYGVKD. CDR3 coding DNA: TGTGCCATCGGCTCCCAGGTCAATGAGCAGTTCTTC. This encodes CAIGSQVNEQFF.

The chain has TRBV6-5 and TRBJ2-5, with 7 positions matching TRBD1. The J call could be wrong; TRBJ2-7 is a better fit for the DNA end. CDR1 and CDR2 (germline): MNHEY, SVGAGI. The CDR3 length is 14 residues. The CDR3 DNA sequence: TGTGCCAGCAAAGACAGGGTTTTGTCGGACGAGCAGTACTTC. Translating gives CASKDRVLSDEQYF.

This clonotype was seen a handful of times. The chain employs TRBV24-1 and TRBJ2-5; tentative D call: TRBD2 (6 bases). CDR3 length: 15 residues. Looked up from germline, CDR1 is KGHDR and CDR2 is SFDVKD. Between the trimmed V and J ends, which lost 1 base and 4 bases, there was a span of 12 bases. The chain's CDR3 is CATSDFGGSPETQYF. CDR3 nucleotides: TGTGCCACCAGTGATTTTGGAGGGTCCCCAGAGACCCAGTACTTC.

In its sample, this clonotype was seen a few times. The chain recombines TRBV6-5 with TRBJ1-6; no reliable D call. V was trimmed by 7 bases and J by 0 bases, leaving 4 bases between them. Germline loops: CDR1 MNHEY, CDR2 SVGAGI. The CDR3 consists of 13 residues. The CDR3 reads CASKSSYNSPLHF. Here the CDR3 DNA reads TGTGCCAGCAAGAGCTCCTATAATTCACCCCTCCACTTT.

The genes are TRBV7-9 and TRBJ2-1, with a weak D call TRBD2 (5 bases). V shed 2 bases and J shed 13 bases, with 12 bases lying between them. CDR1 and CDR2 (germline): SEHNR, FQNEAQ (reference sequence). The CDR3 has 12 amino acids. The CDR3 DNA reads as TGTGCCAGCAGCTTATATGGGGAGCTACAGTTCTTC. Protein: CASSLYGELQFF.

This clonotype was seen only a few times. The V and J genes are TRBV27 and TRBJ2-5, with TRBD1 as a possible D gene (5 bases). This CDR3 spans 14 amino acids. CDR1 MNHEY and CDR2 SMNVEV come from the germline V gene (reference sequence). The germline V and J ends were trimmed by 6 bases and 1 base, with 12 bases remaining between them. The CDR3 loop is CASRPQGIQETQYF. DNA for the CDR3: TGTGCCAGCAGGCCGCAGGGAATCCAAGAGACCCAGTACTTC.

The chain joins TRBV6-5 to TRBJ2-3, with D perhaps TRBD1 (6 bases). V was cut by 0 bases and J by 0 bases, with 13 bases left in between. Looked up from germline, CDR1 is MNHEY and CDR2 is SVGAGI. This CDR3 comprises 17 residues. In DNA form, the CDR3 reads TGTGCCAGCAGTTACTCTTTTACTGGACAGAGCACAGATACGCAGTATTTT. As protein: CASSYSFTGQSTDTQYF.

Ten or more counts support this clonotype. The rearrangement links TRBV12-3 or TRBV12-4 to TRBJ2-2; D remains unclear. The CDR3 is 12 amino acids. V lost 3 bases and J 6 bases, leaving 5 bases between the germline ends. This chain's CDR3 is CASSFQAGELFF. CDR3 in DNA: TGTGCCAGCAGTTTTCAGGCCGGGGAGCTGTTTTTT.

The chain links TRBV9 to TRBJ1-6; possible D gene TRBD1, 5 bases. From germline, CDR1 is SGDLS and CDR2 YYNGEE. The V gene lost 3 bases and the J gene lost 0 bases, with 13 bases spanning the gap. The CDR3 covers 17 residues. CDR3 region: CASSANRLLSYNSPLHF. The DNA for the CDR3 is TGTGCCAGCAGCGCGAACAGGCTGCTCTCCTATAATTCACCCCTCCACTTT.

The rearrangement links TRBV10-3 to TRBJ2-3, with D uncertain. Germline V gene data show CDR1 as ENHRY and CDR2 as SYGVKD. The CDR3 spans 14 residues. The V and J ends lost 6 bases and 2 bases respectively, with 12 bases between them. CDR3 residues: CAIRPQESTDTQYF. The CDR3, as DNA: TGTGCCATCAGGCCCCAGGAGTCCACAGATACGCAGTATTTT.

The V call is TRBV7-9, the J call TRBJ2-3; 8 bases line up with TRBD2. Germline V gene sequence: CDR1 SEHNR, CDR2 FQNEAQ (reference sequence). The CDR3 consists of 15 residues. Trimming cost V 5 bases and J 2 bases; bases outside gene matches: 6. CDR3 nucleotide sequence: TGTGCCAGCAGCACCGGGACTAGTCCCACAGATACGCAGTATTTT. The encoded protein is CASSTGTSPTDTQYF.

This clonotype occurred many times. DNA for the CDR3: TGTGCCAGCAGCCGGGCGAGGTCGGGACAGGGGTCTCCTGAAGCTTTCTTT. Translation gives CASSRARSGQGSPEAFF. The V call is TRBV5-6, the J call TRBJ1-1; 10 positions agree with TRBD1. Germline CDR1 is SGHDT and CDR2 is YYEEEE. J was trimmed by 6 bases and V by 4 bases; bases with no gene match: 15. This CDR3 has 17 amino acids.

This chain links TRBV21-1 with TRBJ1-1; the table's D call TRBD1 went unverified against the DNA. TRBV21-1 is a recognized pseudogene. This CDR3 has 14 amino acids. CDR3 residues: CASSTTEMNTEAFF. The DNA of the CDR3 is TGTGCCAGCAGCACGACAGAAATGAACACTGAAGCTTTCTTT.

V and J are TRBV20-1 and TRBJ1-4; tentatively, D is TRBD1 (5 bases). The CDR3 is made up of 15 amino acids. Germline V lookup: CDR1 DFQATT, CDR2 SNEGSKA (reference sequence). V lost 1 base and J 3 bases, leaving 12 bases between the germline ends. CDR3 bases: TGCAGTGCTAGAGGGGGGGTGCAGGCTAATGAAAAACTGTTTTTT. Its protein product is CSARGGVQANEKLFF.

This clonotype has more than one count but fewer than ten. V gene TRBV28 combines with J gene TRBJ2-7; D possibly matches TRBD1 or TRBD2 (5 bases each). This CDR3 contains 15 residues. The ends were cut back, 6 bases at V and 0 bases at J, with 15 bases in the middle. CDR1 is MDHEN, CDR2 SYDVKM, per germline. The CDR3 DNA reads as TGTGCCAGCAGGCAGTGGGGGACCGGCTCCTACGAGCAGTACTTC. Translation gives CASRQWGTGSYEQYF.